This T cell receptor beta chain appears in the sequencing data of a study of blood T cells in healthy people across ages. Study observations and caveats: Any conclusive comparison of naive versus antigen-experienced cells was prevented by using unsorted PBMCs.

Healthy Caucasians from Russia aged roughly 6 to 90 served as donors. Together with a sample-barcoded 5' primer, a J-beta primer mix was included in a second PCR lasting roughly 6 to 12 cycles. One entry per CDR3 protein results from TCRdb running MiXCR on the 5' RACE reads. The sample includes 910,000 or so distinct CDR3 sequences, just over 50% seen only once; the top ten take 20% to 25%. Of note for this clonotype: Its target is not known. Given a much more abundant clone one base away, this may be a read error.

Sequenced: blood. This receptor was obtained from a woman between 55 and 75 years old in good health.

The CDR3 region is CAGSASTLETQYF. The CDR3 nucleotides read TGTGCCGGCAGCGCATCAACTTTAGAGACCCAGTACTTC. V usage is TRBV7-2 and J usage is TRBJ2-7; no definite D call. TRBJ2-5 matches the DNA end more closely, so the J call is doubtful. This CDR3 has 13 amino acids. Germline loops: CDR1 SGHTA, CDR2 FQGNSA.